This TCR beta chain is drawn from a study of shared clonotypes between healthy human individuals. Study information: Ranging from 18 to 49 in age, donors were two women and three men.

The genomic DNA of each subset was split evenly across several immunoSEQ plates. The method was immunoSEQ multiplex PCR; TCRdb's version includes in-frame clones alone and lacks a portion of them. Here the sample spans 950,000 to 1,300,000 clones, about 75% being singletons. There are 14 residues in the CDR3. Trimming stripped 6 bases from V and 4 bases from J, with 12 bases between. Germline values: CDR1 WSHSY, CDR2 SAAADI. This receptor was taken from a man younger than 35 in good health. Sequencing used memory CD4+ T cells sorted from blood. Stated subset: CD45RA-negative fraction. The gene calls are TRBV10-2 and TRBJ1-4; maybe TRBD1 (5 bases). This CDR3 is CASSAGLINEKLFF. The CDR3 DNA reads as TGCGCCAGCAGCGCGGGACTTATTAATGAAAAACTGTTTTTT.